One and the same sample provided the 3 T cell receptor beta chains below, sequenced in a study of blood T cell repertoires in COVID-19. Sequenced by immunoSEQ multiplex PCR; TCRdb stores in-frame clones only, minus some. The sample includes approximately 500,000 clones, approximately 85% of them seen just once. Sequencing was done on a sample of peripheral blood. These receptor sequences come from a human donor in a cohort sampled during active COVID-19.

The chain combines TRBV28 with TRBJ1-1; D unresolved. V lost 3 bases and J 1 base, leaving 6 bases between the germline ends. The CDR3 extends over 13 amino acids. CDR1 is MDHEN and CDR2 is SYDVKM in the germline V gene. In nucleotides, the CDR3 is TGTGCCAGCAGTTTGAGCGAGAACACTGAAGCTTTCTTT. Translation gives CASSLSENTEAFF.

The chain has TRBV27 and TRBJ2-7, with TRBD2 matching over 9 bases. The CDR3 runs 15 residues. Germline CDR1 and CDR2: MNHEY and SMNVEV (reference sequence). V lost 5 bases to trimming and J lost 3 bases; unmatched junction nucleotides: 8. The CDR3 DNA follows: TGTGCCAGCAGTACTCAGAGGACTAGCGTCTACGAGCAGTACTTC. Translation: CASSTQRTSVYEQYF.

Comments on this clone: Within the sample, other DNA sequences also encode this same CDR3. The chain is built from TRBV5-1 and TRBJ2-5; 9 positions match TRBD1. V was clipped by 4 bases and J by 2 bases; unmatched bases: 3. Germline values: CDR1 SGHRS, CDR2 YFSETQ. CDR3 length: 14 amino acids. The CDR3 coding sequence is TGCGCCAGCAGCCCTGGGACAGGGCAAGAGACCCAGTACTTC. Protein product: CASSPGTGQETQYF.